Sequencing of this T cell receptor (beta chain) was carried out in a study of T-cell memory formation after mild COVID-19. Study at large: The two donors had largely donor-specific TCR clusters. Study-level findings and limits: Among clones peaking at day 37 in the second wave, SARS-CoV-2 specificity remained unconfirmed. CD8+ contracting clones occupied EMRA, while CD4+ ones occupied mainly CM and EM.

This clonotype turned up a few times. Antigen: not known. MiXCR was run by TCRdb on the 5' RACE reads, yielding one entry per CDR3 protein. In the table there are 350,000 to 450,000 distinct CDR3 sequences, approximately 24% of which are singletons. This CDR3 spans 15 amino acids. J lost 5 bases, V lost 5 bases, and 7 bases had no gene match. Material for sequencing was PBMCs or a T cell subset sorted from them (not recorded which). V usage is TRBV12-3 or TRBV12-4 and J usage is TRBJ2-1; 9 bases line up with TRBD2. The sequence came from an adult woman who had mild COVID-19 (a few samples of this study predate the infection). Cell type and time point are not known. In nucleotides, the CDR3 is TGTGCCAGCAGTCCCTGGACTAGCGCAGACAATGAGCAGTTCTTC. Its protein product is CASSPWTSADNEQFF.